The entry below describes one T cell receptor (beta chain). Its antigen is undetermined. The data stem from a study of OX40 agonist ivuxolimab in advanced cancers. Study overall: Three partial responders included one hepatocellular carcinoma patient and two cutaneous melanoma patients.

Study observations and caveats: Blood T cells, both CD4+ and CD8+, expanded clonally by week 6 at 0.1 to 3.0 mg/kg.

Produced via immunoSEQ multiplex PCR; TCRdb's table is partial and in-frame only. The sample contains tens of thousands of clones, 90% of which appear only once. The CDR3 runs to 11 residues. The TCR sequence derives from an adult with an advanced solid tumor such as melanoma, head and neck, liver or kidney cancer. The V call is TRBV21-1, the J call TRBJ1-1. TRBV21-1 is marked as a pseudogene. The sequencing here drew on CD4+ or CD8+ T cells sorted from blood, taken in a trial of the OX40 agonist ivuxolimab. The CDR3 region is CATDLGPEAFF. Here the CDR3 DNA reads TGTGCCACCGACCTCGGGCCTGAAGCTTTCTTT.